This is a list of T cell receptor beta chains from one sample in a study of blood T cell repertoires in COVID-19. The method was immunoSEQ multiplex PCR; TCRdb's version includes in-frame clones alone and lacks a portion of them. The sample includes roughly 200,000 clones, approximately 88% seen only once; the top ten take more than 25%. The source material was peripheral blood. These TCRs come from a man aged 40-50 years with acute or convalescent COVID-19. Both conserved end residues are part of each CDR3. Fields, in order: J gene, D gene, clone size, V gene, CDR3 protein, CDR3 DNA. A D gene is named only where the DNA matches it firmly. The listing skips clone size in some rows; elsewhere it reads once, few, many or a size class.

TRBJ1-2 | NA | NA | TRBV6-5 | CASSYSVGAGYTF | TGTGCCAGCAGTTACTCGGTTGGGGCTGGCTACACCTTC
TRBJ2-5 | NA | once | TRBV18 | CASSIVRVQETQYF | TGTGCCAGCTCGATCGTTCGAGTCCAAGAGACCCAGTACTTC
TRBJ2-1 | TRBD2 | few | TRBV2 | CASNPLPSGWNEQFF | TGTGCCAGCAACCCCCTGCCTAGCGGTTGGAATGAGCAGTTCTTC
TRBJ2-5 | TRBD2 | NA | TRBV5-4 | CASSSEGLLGTQYF | TGTGCCAGCAGCTCAGAGGGACTACTCGGGACCCAGTACTTC
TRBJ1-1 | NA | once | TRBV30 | CLADRENTEAFF | TGCCTAGCGGACAGAGAGAACACTGAAGCTTTCTTT
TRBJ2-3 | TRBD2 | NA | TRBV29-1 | CSVGQAGVTDTQYF | TGCAGCGTTGGACAAGCGGGAGTCACAGATACGCAGTATTTT
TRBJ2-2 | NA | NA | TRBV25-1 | CASSPLARPSGRGGELFF | TGTGCCAGCAGTCCCCTTGCCCGGCCCAGCGGCCGGGGCGGGGAGCTGTTTTTT
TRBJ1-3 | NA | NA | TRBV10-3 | CAISESGSGNTIYF | TGTGCCATCAGTGAGTCCGGCTCTGGAAACACCATATATTTT
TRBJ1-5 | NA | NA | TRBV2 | CASRSGRDNQPQHF | TGTGCCAGCAGGAGTGGACGGGACAATCAGCCCCAGCATTTT
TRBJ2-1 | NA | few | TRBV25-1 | CASRGYSVNEQFF | TGTGCCAGCAGAGGCTATAGCGTCAATGAGCAGTTCTTC
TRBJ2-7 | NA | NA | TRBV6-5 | CASSRITSVYEQYF | TGTGCCAGCAGTCGAATTACTAGTGTCTACGAGCAGTACTTC
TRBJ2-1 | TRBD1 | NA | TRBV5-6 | CASSYNTGVVIGNEQFF | TGTGCCAGCAGCTACAATACAGGGGTCGTTATAGGCAATGAGCAGTTCTTC
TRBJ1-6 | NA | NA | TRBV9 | CASSGTTGSPLHF | TGTGCCAGCAGCGGTACGACAGGTTCACCCCTCCACTTT
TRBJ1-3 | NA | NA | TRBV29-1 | CSAGKTRNTIYF | TGCAGCGCCGGGAAAACCCGAAACACCATATATTTT
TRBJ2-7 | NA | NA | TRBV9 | CASSPRGNLREQYF | TGTGCCAGCAGCCCCCGGGGTAACTTACGCGAGCAGTACTTC
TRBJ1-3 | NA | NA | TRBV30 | CAWSPLGNTIYF | TGTGCCTGGAGTCCCCTTGGAAACACCATATATTTT
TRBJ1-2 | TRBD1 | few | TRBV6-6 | CASTFSRTGVLGYTF | TGTGCCAGCACTTTTTCCCGGACAGGGGTCTTAGGCTACACCTTC
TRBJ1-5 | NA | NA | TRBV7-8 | CASSPGGRMSNQPQHF | TGTGCCAGCAGCCCCGGAGGGCGGATGAGCAATCAGCCCCAGCATTTT
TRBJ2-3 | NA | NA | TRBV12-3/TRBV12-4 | CASSFYSSTTQYF | TGTGCCAGCAGTTTCTACTCTTCAACCACGCAGTATTTT
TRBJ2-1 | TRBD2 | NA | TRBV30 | CAWDSGRPSSYNEQFF | TGTGCCTGGGATAGCGGGAGGCCGAGCTCCTACAATGAGCAGTTCTTC
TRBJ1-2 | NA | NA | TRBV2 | CASSETLSRGWYGYTF | TGTGCCAGCAGTGAAACTCTATCCAGGGGCTGGTATGGCTACACCTTC
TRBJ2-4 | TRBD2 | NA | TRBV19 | CASSPIAGGTNIQYF | TGTGCCAGTAGCCCTATAGCGGGAGGTACAAACATTCAGTACTTC
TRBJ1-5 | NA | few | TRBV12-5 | CASGLGGLMRQPQHF | TGTGCTAGTGGTTTGGGAGGACTCATGCGTCAGCCCCAGCATTTT
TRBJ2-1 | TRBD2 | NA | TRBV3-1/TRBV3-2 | CASSQAGLAGGHNEQFF | TGTGCCAGCAGCCAAGCGGGACTAGCGGGAGGTCACAATGAGCAGTTCTTC
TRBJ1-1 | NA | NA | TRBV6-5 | CASSYSGEVDTEAFF | TGTGCCAGCAGTTACTCCGGGGAAGTGGATACTGAAGCTTTCTTT
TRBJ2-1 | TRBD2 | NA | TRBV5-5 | CASSFFLGLAVYNEQFF | TGTGCCAGCAGCTTCTTTTTGGGACTAGCGGTCTACAATGAGCAGTTCTTC
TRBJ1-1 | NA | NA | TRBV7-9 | CASSFGSTEAFF | TGTGCCAGCAGCTTTGGGAGCACTGAAGCTTTCTTT
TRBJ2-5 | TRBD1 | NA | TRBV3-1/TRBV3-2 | CASSQKPRQGARVWTQYF | TGTGCCAGCAGCCAAAAGCCTCGCCAGGGGGCGCGTGTGTGGACCCAGTACTTC
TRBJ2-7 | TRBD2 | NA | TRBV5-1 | CASSLELAGADEQYF | TGCGCCAGCAGCTTGGAACTAGCGGGAGCAGACGAGCAGTACTTC
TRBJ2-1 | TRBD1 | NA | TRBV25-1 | CASSGGQGAYEQFF | TGTGCCAGCAGTGGGGGACAGGGGGCGTATGAGCAGTTCTTC
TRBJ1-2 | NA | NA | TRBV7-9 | CASSPHRFQGGAYGYTF | TGTGCCAGCAGCCCACATCGTTTCCAAGGGGGAGCCTATGGCTACACCTTC
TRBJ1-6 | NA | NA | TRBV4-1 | CASSQGGLSPLHF | TGCGCCAGCAGCCAAGGGGGGCTTTCACCCCTCCACTTT
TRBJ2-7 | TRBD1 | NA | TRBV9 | CASSYSDRGLYEQYF | TGTGCCAGCAGCTACTCGGACAGGGGGCTTTACGAGCAGTACTTC
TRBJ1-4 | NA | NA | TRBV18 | CASSPQTNEKLFF | TGTGCCAGCTCACCGCAGACTAATGAAAAACTGTTTTTT
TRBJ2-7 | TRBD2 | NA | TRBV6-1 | CASSEAGRATYEQYF | TGTGCCAGCAGTGAAGCGGGGAGGGCTACCTACGAGCAGTACTTC
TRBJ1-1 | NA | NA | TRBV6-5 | CASSYSRGTEAFF | TGTGCCAGCAGTTACTCGAGGGGGACTGAAGCTTTCTTT
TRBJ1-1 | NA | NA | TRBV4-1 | CASSPSKGSNTEAFF | TGCGCCAGCAGCCCAAGTAAGGGGTCGAACACTGAAGCTTTCTTT
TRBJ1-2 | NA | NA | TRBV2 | CASRVYSYYGYTF | TGTGCCAGCAGAGTTTACAGCTACTATGGCTACACCTTC
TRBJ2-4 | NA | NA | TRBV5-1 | CASSLNVAGGGNIQYF | TGCGCCAGCAGCTTGAATGTAGCCGGGGGAGGAAACATTCAGTACTTC
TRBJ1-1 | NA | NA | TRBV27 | CASSTQGNTEAFF | TGTGCCAGCAGCACACAGGGGAACACTGAAGCTTTCTTT
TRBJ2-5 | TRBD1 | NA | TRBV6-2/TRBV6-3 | CASSYLRTGQETQYF | TGTGCCAGCAGTTACCTCCGGACAGGGCAAGAGACCCAGTACTTC
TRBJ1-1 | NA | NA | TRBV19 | CASSQRARGNTEAFF | TGTGCCAGTAGTCAGAGGGCGCGAGGGAACACTGAAGCTTTCTTT
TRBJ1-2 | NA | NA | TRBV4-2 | CASSQEAGNSHYGYTF | TGTGCCAGCAGCCAAGAGGCCGGGAACAGTCATTATGGCTACACCTTC
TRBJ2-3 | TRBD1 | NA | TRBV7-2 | CASSFQGAGSTDTQYF | TGTGCCAGCAGCTTTCAGGGGGCGGGTAGCACAGATACGCAGTATTTT
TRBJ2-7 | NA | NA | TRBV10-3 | CAISEGDRRVRQYF | TGTGCCATCAGTGAAGGCGACCGCCGGGTCCGGCAGTACTTC
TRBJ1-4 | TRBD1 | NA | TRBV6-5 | CASHRTGGGELFF | TGTGCCTCTCACCGGACAGGGGGTGGGGAACTGTTTTTT
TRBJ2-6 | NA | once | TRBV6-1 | CASSESSGTGANVLTF | TGTGCCAGCAGTGAATCCTCGGGGACTGGGGCCAACGTCCTGACTTTC
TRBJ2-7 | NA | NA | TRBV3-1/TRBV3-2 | CASSQRLESSYEQYF | TGTGCCAGCAGCCAGAGACTGGAGAGCTCCTACGAGCAGTACTTC
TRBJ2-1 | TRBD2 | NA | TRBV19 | CASRETSGRAEQFF | TGTGCCAGTAGGGAGACTAGCGGGAGGGCTGAGCAGTTCTTC
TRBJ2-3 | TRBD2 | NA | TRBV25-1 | CASSGTSGRGLRTDTQYF | TGTGCCAGCAGTGGGACTAGCGGGAGGGGTCTGCGCACAGATACGCAGTATTTT
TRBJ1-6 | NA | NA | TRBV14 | CASSLAVDGQPLHF | TGTGCCAGCAGCCTAGCAGTTGATGGCCAGCCCCTCCACTTT